The rows below give T cell receptor beta chains drawn from one sample of a study of blood T cells in healthy people across ages. Via MiXCR, TCRdb re-called the 5' RACE reads, giving one row per CDR3 protein. Seen here are 790,000 or so distinct CDR3 sequences, less than 60% observed once, and the top ten hold roughly 20%. The sample was blood. These receptors were obtained from an elderly man in good health. CDR3s include the opening cysteine and the closing phenylalanine or tryptophan. A D gene is named only where the DNA matches it firmly. Clone size, where shown, is once, few, many, or a class for clones that have expanded.

clone size: NA
V gene: TRBV27
D gene: NA
J gene: TRBJ1-2
CDR3 DNA: TGTGCCAGCGGGCAGGGAATTAGTGGCTACACCTTC
CDR3 protein: CASGQGISGYTF

clone size: NA
V gene: TRBV20-1
D gene: TRBD2
J gene: TRBJ2-5
CDR3 DNA: TGCAGTGCTAGGGAACCAGGCGGGGGAGCAGAGACCCAGTACTTC
CDR3 protein: CSAREPGGGAETQYF

clone size: NA
V gene: TRBV4-1
D gene: NA
J gene: TRBJ1-1
CDR3 DNA: TGCGCCAGCAGCCAGGGGTCCGCTCCGAACACTGAAGCTTTCTTT
CDR3 protein: CASSQGSAPNTEAFF

clone size: few
V gene: TRBV7-3
D gene: NA
J gene: TRBJ2-6
CDR3 DNA: TGTGCCAGCAGCGAATACTCTGGGGCCAACGTCCTGACTTTC
CDR3 protein: CASSEYSGANVLTF

clone size: NA
V gene: TRBV20-1
D gene: NA
J gene: TRBJ2-2
CDR3 DNA: TGCAGTGCCAGGCGGAACCTGAACACCGGGGAGCTGTTTTTT
CDR3 protein: CSARRNLNTGELFF

clone size: NA
V gene: TRBV11-3
D gene: TRBD2
J gene: TRBJ2-5
CDR3 DNA: TGTGCCAGCAGCTTAGGAATAGCGGGAGCTGCCCGGGAGACCCAGTACTTC
CDR3 protein: CASSLGIAGAARETQYF

clone size: few
V gene: TRBV12-3/TRBV12-4
D gene: NA
J gene: TRBJ2-7
CDR3 DNA: TGTGCCAGCAGTCGACACAGGATTAACGAGCAGTACTTC
CDR3 protein: CASSRHRINEQYF

clone size: NA
V gene: TRBV2
D gene: NA
J gene: TRBJ1-2
CDR3 DNA: TGTGCCAGCAGTGTCAGAGATGGCTACACCTTC
CDR3 protein: CASSVRDGYTF

clone size: once
V gene: TRBV12-3/TRBV12-4
D gene: NA
J gene: TRBJ2-2
CDR3 DNA: TGTGCCAGCAGTTTAATGAGGGAAGTCCTTAACACCGGGGAGCTGTTTTTT
CDR3 protein: CASSLMREVLNTGELFF

clone size: NA
V gene: TRBV7-2
D gene: NA
J gene: TRBJ1-4
CDR3 DNA: TGTGCCAGCAGCTTAGCGGCGTGGTCAACTAATGAAAAACTGTTTTTT
CDR3 protein: CASSLAAWSTNEKLFF

clone size: few
V gene: TRBV12-3/TRBV12-4
D gene: NA
J gene: TRBJ1-1
CDR3 DNA: TGTGCCAGCAGTTTTTCCGCGACGACAAACACTGAAGCTTTCTTT
CDR3 protein: CASSFSATTNTEAFF

clone size: many
V gene: TRBV28
D gene: NA
J gene: TRBJ2-5
CDR3 DNA: TGTGCCAGCAGAAACCCGGGCCAGGGCGGTGGTGAGACCCAGTACTTC
CDR3 protein: CASRNPGQGGGETQYF

clone size: NA
V gene: TRBV29-1
D gene: TRBD2
J gene: TRBJ2-1
CDR3 DNA: TGCAGCACCAACCTATCGGGACTAGCGACTTACAATGAGCAGTTCTTC
CDR3 protein: CSTNLSGLATYNEQFF

clone size: many
V gene: TRBV7-2
D gene: TRBD1
J gene: TRBJ2-7
CDR3 DNA: TGTGCCAGCAGCGCCCGGACAGGGGGGACCTACGAGCAGTACTTC
CDR3 protein: CASSARTGGTYEQYF

clone size: NA
V gene: TRBV21-1
D gene: NA
J gene: TRBJ2-1
CDR3 DNA: TGTGCCAGCATCTTCTGGGACAGGGGTAACAATGAGCAGTTCTTC
CDR3 protein: CASIFWDRGNNEQFF

clone size: few
V gene: TRBV7-2
D gene: TRBD1
J gene: TRBJ2-7
CDR3 DNA: TGTGCCAGCAGCCTCAGGTGGGGACAGGGTCCCTACGAGCAGTACTTC
CDR3 protein: CASSLRWGQGPYEQYF

clone size: NA
V gene: TRBV12-3/TRBV12-4
D gene: NA
J gene: TRBJ2-7
CDR3 DNA: TGTGCCAGCAGTTACAGGCAACAATACGAGCAGTACTTC
CDR3 protein: CASSYRQQYEQYF

clone size: NA
V gene: TRBV27
D gene: NA
J gene: TRBJ2-7
CDR3 DNA: TGTGCCAGCAGGGTTGGCCCCGCCGCCCCATACGAGCAGTACTTC
CDR3 protein: CASRVGPAAPYEQYF

clone size: many
V gene: TRBV7-9
D gene: TRBD1
J gene: TRBJ1-6
CDR3 DNA: TGTGCCAGCAGACCCTGGACAGGGGTTAATTCACCCCTCCACTTT
CDR3 protein: CASRPWTGVNSPLHF

clone size: many
V gene: TRBV12-3/TRBV12-4
D gene: NA
J gene: TRBJ2-5
CDR3 DNA: TGTGCCAGCAGTTTAATGGCCGGGCGGGAGACCCAGTACTTC
CDR3 protein: CASSLMAGRETQYF

clone size: few
V gene: TRBV12-3/TRBV12-4
D gene: NA
J gene: TRBJ2-3
CDR3 DNA: TGTGCCAGCAGGAAAAACACAGATACGCAGTATTTT
CDR3 protein: CASRKNTDTQYF

clone size: few
V gene: TRBV20-1
D gene: NA
J gene: TRBJ2-3
CDR3 DNA: TGCAGTGCATCAGGACCCACAGATACGCAGTATTTT
CDR3 protein: CSASGPTDTQYF

clone size: NA
V gene: TRBV10-3
D gene: TRBD1
J gene: TRBJ1-1
CDR3 DNA: TGTGCCATCAGTGGAAGACAGGGGGGGAACTTGAACACCGAAGCTTTCTTT
CDR3 protein: CAISGRQGGNLNTEAFF

clone size: NA
V gene: TRBV7-2
D gene: NA
J gene: TRBJ2-3
CDR3 DNA: TGTGCCAGCAGCTGGTTTGGGGCGGCCGACACAGATACGCAGTATTTT
CDR3 protein: CASSWFGAADTDTQYF

clone size: few
V gene: TRBV27
D gene: NA
J gene: TRBJ2-3
CDR3 DNA: TGTGCCAGCAGTCGGACGGGGTGGGCAGATACGCAGTATTTT
CDR3 protein: CASSRTGWADTQYF

clone size: once
V gene: TRBV10-3
D gene: TRBD2
J gene: TRBJ2-6
CDR3 DNA: TGTGCCATCAGTGAGTCGAATAGGGGACTAGCGGCCTCTGGGGCCGACGTCCTGACTTTC
CDR3 protein: CAISESNRGLAASGADVLTF